A selection of T cell receptor beta chains follows, all from one sample in a study of Graves' ophthalmopathy and Graves' hyperthyroidism. TCRdb re-analysed the multiplex PCR reads in MiXCR, keeping a single row per CDR3 protein. Among over a million distinct CDR3 sequences, 36% were seen once, and the ten largest hold over 8.5%. Material for sequencing was peripheral blood or thyroid tissue (not recorded which). These receptors all stem from an adult man with Graves' hyperthyroidism. Both conserved end residues are part of each CDR3. A D gene is named only where the DNA matches it firmly. Clone size is shown for a subset of rows, as once, few, many or a class of expanded clone.

V	J	size	D	CDR3	DNA
TRBV12-3/TRBV12-4	TRBJ1-5	.	.	CASGTSGGVSNQPQHF	TGTGCCAGCGGGACTAGCGGGGGAGTTAGCAATCAGCCCCAGCATTTT
TRBV12-3/TRBV12-4	TRBJ1-2	few	TRBD1	CATRDRDFSYDGYTF	TGTGCCACCAGGGACAGGGATTTCTCGTATGATGGCTACACCTTC
TRBV6-5	TRBJ1-5	.	TRBD1	CASRTTGEPNQPQHF	TGTGCCAGCAGAACGACAGGGGAACCCAATCAGCCCCAGCATTTT
TRBV10-3	TRBJ1-5	many	TRBD1	CAASGTGWDQPQHF	TGTGCCGCCTCAGGGACAGGTTGGGATCAGCCCCAGCATTTT
TRBV7-2	TRBJ2-5	many	.	CASTEWGQETQYF	TGTGCCAGCACCGAGTGGGGCCAAGAGACCCAGTACTTC
TRBV6-5	TRBJ2-7	many	TRBD2	CACGLAGSYEQYF	TGTGCCTGTGGACTAGCGGGATCCTACGAGCAGTACTTC
TRBV5-8	TRBJ1-2	many	.	CASRIYTDPYGYTF	TGTGCCAGCAGAATCTACACCGACCCATATGGCTACACCTTC
TRBV24-1	TRBJ1-6	.	.	CAHDEDTVNSPLHF	TGTGCTCATGATGAGGACACCGTTAATTCACCCCTCCACTTT
TRBV6-5	TRBJ1-4	.	.	CANRTGNLNEKLFF	TGTGCCAACCGCACAGGAAACCTTAATGAAAAACTGTTTTTT
TRBV29-1	TRBJ2-5	.	TRBD1	CSASWTGMGETQYF	TGCAGCGCGAGCTGGACAGGGATGGGGGAGACCCAGTACTTC
TRBV7-2	TRBJ2-5	.	TRBD2	CASSLANGGGIYYQETQYF	TGTGCCAGCAGCTTAGCGAACGGGGGGGGAATTTATTACCAAGAGACCCAGTACTTC
TRBV10-3	TRBJ1-1	.	.	CASSRKPTGFTEAFF	TGTGCCAGCAGCCGAAAACCCACAGGGTTCACTGAAGCTTTCTTT
TRBV9	TRBJ2-5	many	TRBD2	CASSVASGRGGGETQYF	TGTGCCAGCAGCGTAGCGTCGGGGCGGGGGGGTGGAGAGACCCAGTACTTC
TRBV6-5	TRBJ2-7	.	.	CASRREGSLYEQYF	TGTGCCAGCAGGCGAGAGGGCAGCCTCTACGAGCAGTACTTC
TRBV7-9	TRBJ2-5	.	.	CASSGVMGQPQYF	TGTGCCAGCAGCGGGGTTATGGGTCAGCCCCAGTACTTC
TRBV7-8	TRBJ2-2	.	.	CASTTPAGELFF	TGTGCCAGCACCACCCCCGCCGGGGAGCTGTTTTTT
TRBV10-2	TRBJ2-7	.	TRBD1	CASREEDRGYEQYF	TGCGCCAGCAGAGAGGAGGACAGGGGTTACGAGCAGTACTTC
TRBV2	TRBJ1-5	many	.	CASNQDRMNQPQHF	TGTGCCAGCAACCAAGACAGGATGAATCAGCCCCAGCATTTT
TRBV9	TRBJ1-6	once	.	CASRRDASPLHF	TGTGCCAGCCGTAGGGACGCATCACCCCTCCACTTT
TRBV20-1	TRBJ1-1	.	TRBD1	CSLGQGRTEAFF	TGCAGCCTAGGACAGGGTCGTACTGAAGCTTTCTTT
TRBV10-2	TRBJ2-7	few	TRBD1	CASSESQTGRLYEQYF	TGCGCCAGCAGTGAGTCGCAGACAGGGCGCCTCTACGAGCAGTACTTC
TRBV5-5	TRBJ1-1	many	.	CASSQFHRVGNTEAFF	TGTGCCAGCAGCCAATTTCACAGGGTGGGGAACACTGAAGCTTTCTTT
TRBV29-1	TRBJ2-2	many	.	CSVEVRGNTGELFF	TGCAGCGTTGAAGTTCGGGGGAACACCGGGGAGCTGTTTTTT
TRBV15	TRBJ1-1	.	.	CATSRESRGEPFF	TGTGCCACCAGCAGAGAGAGTAGGGGTGAACCTTTCTTT
TRBV2	TRBJ1-2	.	TRBD1	CASGQGQGEGYTF	TGTGCCAGCGGGCAGGGACAGGGAGAGGGCTACACCTTC
TRBV10-3	TRBJ2-3	few	.	CATRGDEDTQYF	TGTGCCACCAGGGGCGATGAAGATACGCAGTATTTT
TRBV29-1	TRBJ2-7	.	.	CSGGTGYEQYF	TGCAGCGGGGGGACTGGCTACGAGCAGTACTTC
TRBV6-2/TRBV6-3	TRBJ2-7	few	.	CASRISGFGEQYF	TGTGCCAGCCGAATCTCAGGGTTCGGGGAGCAGTACTTC
TRBV10-3	TRBJ2-7	many	.	CAIRKGETGEQYF	TGTGCCATCAGAAAAGGGGAGACGGGCGAGCAGTACTTC
TRBV6-6	TRBJ1-4	.	.	CASTPSTTNEKLFF	TGTGCCAGCACCCCCTCGACAACTAATGAAAAACTGTTTTTT
TRBV15	TRBJ1-4	.	.	CATARVGESTNEKLFF	TGTGCCACCGCGAGGGTTGGGGAGTCGACTAATGAAAAACTGTTTTTT
TRBV11-3	TRBJ2-7	many	.	CASSSGKDWSEQYF	TGTGCCAGCAGCTCTGGGAAAGACTGGAGCGAGCAGTACTTC
TRBV11-2	TRBJ2-5	many	.	CASGSSETQYF	TGTGCCAGCGGTTCGTCGGAGACCCAGTACTTC
TRBV28	TRBJ1-2	.	TRBD1	CASGDRGYGYTF	TGTGCCAGCGGGGACAGGGGCTATGGCTACACCTTC
TRBV5-1	TRBJ2-7	.	TRBD1	CASSPHTGVPPSYEQYF	TGCGCCAGCAGCCCACATACAGGGGTTCCTCCGTCCTACGAGCAGTACTTC
TRBV7-7	TRBJ2-7	many	.	CASSYNSDSDEQYF	TGTGCCAGCAGCTACAACTCCGACAGTGACGAGCAGTACTTC
TRBV2	TRBJ2-2	once	TRBD2	CASTFGAGAAGELFF	TGTGCCAGCACCTTCGGGGCGGGAGCGGCCGGGGAGCTGTTTTTT
TRBV6-5	TRBJ1-2	many	.	CASSYGHLKTYGYTF	TGTGCCAGCAGTTACGGGCACCTTAAGACCTATGGCTACACCTTC
TRBV5-1	TRBJ2-6	many	TRBD1	CASSLGQGAGANVLTF	TGTGCCAGCAGCTTGGGACAGGGGGCTGGGGCCAACGTCCTGACTTTC
TRBV19	TRBJ1-1	many	.	CASSIPGGTEAFF	TGTGCCAGTAGTATTCCGGGAGGGACTGAAGCTTTCTTT
TRBV7-9	TRBJ1-2	many	.	CATSLSWGNYGYTF	TGTGCAACGTCCCTCTCTTGGGGGAACTATGGCTACACCTTC
TRBV6-1	TRBJ2-5	.	TRBD1	CASSYLTGTGIGTQYF	TGTGCCAGCAGTTATTTAACCGGGACAGGGATTGGGACCCAGTACTTC
TRBV6-5	TRBJ2-7	.	.	CASSEYRERSGQYF	TGCGCCAGCAGTGAGTACAGAGAGCGATCGGGGCAGTACTTC
TRBV4-1	TRBJ2-7	few	TRBD1	CASSQEEAGQGGYEQYF	TGCGCCAGCAGCCAAGAAGAAGCGGGACAGGGTGGGTACGAGCAGTACTTC
TRBV11-2	TRBJ2-7	few	.	CASSLGNLEQYF	TGTGCCAGCAGCTTAGGGAATCTCGAGCAGTACTTC
TRBV12-3/TRBV12-4	TRBJ1-2	.	.	CASISGRGVGYTF	TGTGCCAGCATTTCGGGCAGGGGAGTCGGCTACACCTTC
TRBV7-2	TRBJ2-5	many	TRBD2	CASSLVWRGGRQETQYF	TGTGCCAGCAGCTTAGTATGGCGGGGGGGCCGCCAAGAGACCCAGTACTTC
TRBV7-2	TRBJ2-7	many	.	CASSLTRTYEQYF	TGTGCCAGCAGCTTAACCCGGACCTACGAGCAGTACTTC
TRBV10-3	TRBJ2-2	many	TRBD1	CAIRAGTGGSGELFF	TGTGCCATCAGAGCCGGGACAGGGGGATCCGGGGAGCTGTTTTTT
TRBV10-3	TRBJ1-1	many	.	CAISGRHEAFF	TGTGCCATCAGTGGACGTCATGAAGCTTTCTTT
TRBV20-1	TRBJ2-2	many	TRBD1	CSAERQGTVTGELFF	TGCAGTGCTGAAAGACAGGGTACTGTCACCGGGGAGCTGTTTTTT
TRBV7-2	TRBJ2-7	once	TRBD1	CASSSSGQGVYEQYF	TGTGCCAGCAGCTCATCGGGACAGGGTGTCTACGAGCAGTACTTC